Each of the 5 T cell receptor beta chains below was sequenced from the same sample in a study of identical twins. TCRdb itself ran the 5' RACE reads through MiXCR, one entry per CDR3 protein. Of 550,000 to 800,000 distinct CDR3 sequences listed, less than 9% are singletons. The sample also formed part of further work on yellow fever vaccine responses in identical twins.

Sequencing was carried out using PBMCs. These receptors were collected from a young woman in good health.

This clonotype was observed many times. The CDR3 here is CSVEAGNFYGYTF. The DNA for the CDR3 is TGCAGCGTTGAAGCAGGGAATTTCTATGGCTACACCTTC. V gene TRBV29-1 combines with J gene TRBJ1-2, with D maybe TRBD1 (5 bases). V gave up 1 base and J gave up 4 bases, with 10 bases separating them. This CDR3 comprises 13 residues. Germline-derived CDR1 and CDR2 are SQVTM and ANQGSEA. Looking up the rest from reference TRBV29-1 and TRBJ1-2 gives the full variable domain: SAVISQKPSRDICQRGTSLTIQCQVDSQVTMMFWYRQQPGQSLTLIATANQGSEATYESGFVIDKFPISRPNLTFSTLTVSNMSPEDSSIYLCSVEAGNFYGYTFGSGTRLTVV.

The CDR3 sequence: CASSFAGGPYYEQYF. For the CDR3, the DNA is TGTGCCAGCAGTTTTGCGGGAGGGCCCTACTACGAGCAGTACTTC. The V call is TRBV7-9, the J call TRBJ2-7, with TRBD2 matching 9 bases. After removal of 6 bases from V and 3 bases from J, the junction contained 9 bases not matched to a gene. The CDR3 spans 15 residues. Per germline, CDR1 SEHNR and CDR2 FQNEAQ (reference sequence).

This clonotype was seen a few times. The V gene is TRBV15, the J gene TRBJ2-7; D tentatively fits TRBD1 or TRBD2 (5 bases each). Trimming stripped 6 bases from V and 4 bases from J, with 10 bases between. The germline CDR1 and CDR2 sequences are LNHNV and YYDKDF (reference sequence). The CDR3 contains 12 residues. CDR3 bases: TGTGCCACCAGAGGGGAGACGTACGAGCAGTACTTC. This sequence encodes CATRGETYEQYF.

The table lists this clonotype with many counts. The chain is built from TRBV20-1 and TRBJ2-1; weak D call: TRBD1 (6 bases). The germline CDR1 and CDR2 sequences are DFQATT and SNEGSKA (reference sequence). The CDR3 covers 15 residues. V was clipped by 0 bases and J by 4 bases, with 13 bases between them. CDR3 in DNA: TGCAGTGCTAGAGATCACAGGACAGATTACAATGAGCAGTTCTTC. Translating gives CSARDHRTDYNEQFF.

This clonotype was detected many times. The rearrangement uses TRBV20-1 and TRBJ1-1; possible D gene TRBD1, 6 bases. With 2 bases removed from V and 4 bases from J, the gap between germline ends came to 11 bases. The germline CDR1 and CDR2 sequences are DFQATT and SNEGSKA (reference sequence). The length of the CDR3 is 13 residues. CDR3 in amino acids: CSARTGTLTEAFF. In DNA form, the CDR3 reads TGCAGTGCTAGAACGGGGACACTCACTGAAGCTTTCTTT.